This TCR beta chain was retrieved from a study of cytomegalovirus exposure and HLA in healthy donors. Germline V gene sequence: CDR1 MNHNS, CDR2 SASEGT. CDR3 length equals 15 residues. V was pared by 0 bases and J by 4 bases, with 12 bases between. PCR involved 60 Vbeta and 13 Jbeta primers. The table came from immunoSEQ multiplex PCR; TCRdb's copy has only in-frame clones and leaves some out. The table shows some 120,000 clones, with over 60% occurring only once. The sequence came from a woman in her sixties or seventies in good health and CMV-seropositive. The sample consisted of PBMCs. This chain links TRBV6-1 with TRBJ1-2, with D perhaps matching TRBD1 (6 bases). The CDR3 spells CASSEATTGFYGYTF. Written as DNA, the CDR3 is TGTGCCAGCAGTGAAGCGACGACAGGTTTCTATGGCTACACCTTC.